The 9 T cell receptor beta chains given below trace back to one sample, sequenced in a study of T-cell reconstitution after alpha-beta-depleted transplantation in children. Unique molecular identifiers were used to barcode this TCRbeta library. TCRdb re-called the PCR reads through MiXCR, storing one row per CDR3 protein. The sample holds some 500,000 distinct CDR3 sequences, about 31% seen once. The input for sequencing was PBMCs from the stem cell graft donor, taken from the stem cell graft. The receptors come from a human donor who donated a stem cell graft to a child with aplastic anemia.

The J gene is TRBJ2-5, the V gene TRBV7-2; 9 bases are a match to TRBD2. The germline gives CDR1 SGHTA, CDR2 FQGNSA. V lost 4 bases and J lost 4; bases outside the gene matches: 7. The CDR3 covers 15 residues. The CDR3 DNA reads as TGTGCCAGCAGCTCAAAGAGTAGCGGGAGAGAGACCCAGTACTTC. This encodes CASSSKSSGRETQYF.

Only a few counts were recorded for this clonotype. V is TRBV20-1 and J is TRBJ2-7; tentatively, D is TRBD1 (6 bases). This CDR3 spans 11 amino acids. Germline CDR1 and CDR2: DFQATT and SNEGSKA (reference sequence). Trimming took 2 bases from V and 6 from J, leaving 8 bases between them. The CDR3 DNA reads as TGCAGTGCTAGACAGGGGACCGAGCAGTACGTC. The encoded protein is CSARQGTEQYV.

This clonotype was counted between two and nine times. V usage is TRBV20-1 and J usage is TRBJ2-1; possible D gene TRBD2, 6 bases. The V end lost 0 bases, the J end lost 8 bases, and 11 bases lay between the germline ends. The CDR3 consists of 13 residues. Looked up from germline, CDR1 is DFQATT and CDR2 is SNEGSKA (reference sequence). The CDR3 region has the DNA TGCAGTGCTAGAGAAAGGGAGGTCCATGAGCAGTTCTTC. It translates to CSAREREVHEQFF.

This clonotype appeared once. This chain links TRBV12-3 or TRBV12-4 with TRBJ1-2; D not resolved. Trimming took 2 bases from V and 3 from J, leaving 7 bases between them. This CDR3 has 13 amino acids. This chain's CDR3 is CASSLNTDYGYTF. In nucleotides, the CDR3 is TGTGCCAGCAGTTTAAACACGGACTATGGCTACACCTTC.

This rearrangement joins TRBV20-1 to TRBJ2-5; 10 bases agree with TRBD1. With V trimmed by 0 bases and J by 6 bases, 7 bases remained unmatched. Germline V gene lookup returns CDR1 DFQATT and CDR2 SNEGSKA (reference sequence). CDR3 length: 15 residues. The CDR3 sequence: CSARDLGQGRQTQYF. The CDR3 nucleotides are TGCAGTGCTAGAGATTTGGGACAGGGGAGACAGACCCAGTACTTC.

This clonotype was picked up a small number of times. The chain recombines TRBV29-1 with TRBJ1-2; TRBD1 matches 12 bases. The CDR3 contains 13 residues. CDR1 SQVTM and CDR2 ANQGSEA come from the germline V gene. With V trimmed by 6 bases and J by 4 bases, 3 bases remained unmatched. CDR3: CSVGQGASYGYTF. DNA of the CDR3: TGCAGCGTGGGACAGGGGGCCAGCTATGGCTACACCTTC.

To note about this clonotype: Just one base apart from a much larger clone, this may be a read error. This sequence joins TRBV12-3 or TRBV12-4 and TRBJ1-5, with no clear D. The CDR3 runs to 12 residues. V was pared by 2 bases and J by 6 bases, with 5 bases between. CDR3 in DNA: TGTGCCAGCAGTTTAAACACTCAGCCCCAGCATTTT. It encodes CASSLNTQPQHF.

The V call is TRBV7-8, the J call TRBJ1-2; 9 bases fit TRBD1. After removal of 3 bases from V and 2 bases from J, the junction contained 7 bases not matched to a gene. The CDR3 is made up of 16 amino acids. Germline V gene data show CDR1 as SGHVS and CDR2 as FQNEAQ. CDR3 residues: CASSFRGDRENYGYTF. CDR3 nucleotides: TGTGCCAGCAGCTTTCGGGGGGACAGGGAAAACTATGGCTACACCTTC.

This chain uses TRBV6-5 with TRBJ1-2; possible D gene TRBD1, 5 bases. Germline V gene data show CDR1 as MNHEY and CDR2 as SVGAGI. CDR3 length: 12 residues. Trimming took off 6 bases at V and 4 bases at J, with 9 bases between the two ends. CDR3 residues: CASREGLYGYTF. The DNA of the CDR3 is TGTGCCAGCAGGGAGGGGCTCTATGGCTACACCTTC.